This TCR beta chain is from a study of shared clonotypes between healthy human individuals. The CDR3 is 15 amino acids. Deletions cut 3 bases from V and 7 bases from J, with 17 bases between. CDR1 SGHRS and CDR2 YFSETQ come from the germline V gene. Sequencing was performed with immunoSEQ multiplex PCR; in TCRdb, only in-frame clones are kept and a portion is missing. The table lists a few million clones, approximately 96% of them singletons. The genes are TRBV5-1 and TRBJ2-1, with D possibly being TRBD2 (6 bases). Source material: naive CD4+ T cells sorted from blood. Subset meaning: CD45RA+ positively selected. The receptor was derived from a man aged 18 to 29 in good health. DNA for the CDR3: TGCGCCAGCAGCTCCCACACCGGGACTTGGAATGAGCAGTTCTTC. Its translation: CASSSHTGTWNEQFF.